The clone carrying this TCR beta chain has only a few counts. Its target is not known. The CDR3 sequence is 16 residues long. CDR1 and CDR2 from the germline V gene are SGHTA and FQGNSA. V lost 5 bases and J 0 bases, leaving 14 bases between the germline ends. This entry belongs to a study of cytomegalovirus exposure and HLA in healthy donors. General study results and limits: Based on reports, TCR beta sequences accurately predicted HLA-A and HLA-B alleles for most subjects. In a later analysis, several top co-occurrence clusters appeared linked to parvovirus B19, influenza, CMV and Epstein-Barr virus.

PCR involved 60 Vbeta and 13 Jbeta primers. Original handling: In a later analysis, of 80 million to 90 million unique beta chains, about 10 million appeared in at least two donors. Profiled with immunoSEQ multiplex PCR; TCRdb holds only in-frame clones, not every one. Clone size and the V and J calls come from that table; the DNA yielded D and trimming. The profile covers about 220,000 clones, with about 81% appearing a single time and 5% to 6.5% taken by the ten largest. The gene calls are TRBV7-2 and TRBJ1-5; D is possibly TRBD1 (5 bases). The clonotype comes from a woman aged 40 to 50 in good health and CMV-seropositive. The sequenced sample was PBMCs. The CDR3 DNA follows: TGTGCCAGCAGCCCTACTCGCAGGGATAGCAATCAGCCCCAGCATTTT. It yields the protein CASSPTRRDSNQPQHF.